Listed below are T cell receptor beta chains from one sample, sequenced in a study of chemoradiotherapy in HPV16-positive cancers. The protocol was immunoSEQ multiplex PCR, while the TCRdb copy is restricted to in-frame clones and leaves out a portion. The repertoire consists of 10,000 to 15,000 clones, with roughly 73% occurring once and the leading ten covering approximately 2.4%. This sample was taken from a patient who underwent chemoradiotherapy. These receptor sequences come from a human donor with HPV-associated anogenital cancer. CDR3s include the opening cysteine and the closing phenylalanine or tryptophan.

J gene,V gene,CDR3 protein
TRBJ1-2,TRBV6-5,CASSYSTDRDYGYTF
TRBJ1-2,TRBV5-5,CASSFLADRAILGGYTF
TRBJ2-3,TRBV6-1,CASRPLAASTDTQYF
TRBJ2-3,TRBV2,CASRLTSGGVGDTQYF
TRBJ2-2,TRBV25-1,CASSTGDTGELFF
TRBJ1-5,TRBV6-4,CASSLDHHPNQPQHF
TRBJ2-7,TRBV11-2,CASSLEGYEQYF
TRBJ2-7,TRBV27,CASSLGVLYEQYF
TRBJ2-7,TRBV7-3,CASSSDRYSYEQYF
TRBJ1-2,TRBV4-1,CASSPGGLSYGYTF
TRBJ1-2,TRBV5-1,CASSLTQGGGGYTF
TRBJ1-4,TRBV11-3,CASSPYPGLFNEKLFF
TRBJ1-2,TRBV19,CASSIDRQTYGYTF
TRBJ2-3,TRBV28,CASSFLAGTDTQYF
TRBJ1-2,TRBV4-2,CASSQERASYGYTF
TRBJ1-4,TRBV23-1,CASSQSTFAEKLFF
TRBJ2-2,TRBV2,CASSEGSGELFF
TRBJ1-2,TRBV9,CASSVAPGQGAYYGYTF
TRBJ1-5,TRBV6-5,CASSQDRSYQPQHF
TRBJ1-5,TRBV2,CASRGRGFQPQHF
TRBJ1-2,TRBV25-1,CASSEPPPNYGYTF
TRBJ1-1,TRBV5-4,CASMGPGGEAFF
TRBJ2-7,TRBV6-4,CASRVSHLNSYEQYF
TRBJ2-1,TRBV19,CASSIVGGDRRFF
TRBJ2-1,TRBV7-2,CASSYRVASGSINEQFF
TRBJ1-5,TRBV7-2,CASSLDRGYQPQHF
TRBJ1-6,TRBV21-1,CASSKYRANSPLHF
TRBJ2-6,TRBV7-2,CASSLENPGANVLTF
TRBJ2-5,TRBV30,CAWASGGYQETQYF
TRBJ2-7,TRBV7-2,CASSLVWTTYEQYF
TRBJ2-2,TRBV27,CATGQINTGELFF